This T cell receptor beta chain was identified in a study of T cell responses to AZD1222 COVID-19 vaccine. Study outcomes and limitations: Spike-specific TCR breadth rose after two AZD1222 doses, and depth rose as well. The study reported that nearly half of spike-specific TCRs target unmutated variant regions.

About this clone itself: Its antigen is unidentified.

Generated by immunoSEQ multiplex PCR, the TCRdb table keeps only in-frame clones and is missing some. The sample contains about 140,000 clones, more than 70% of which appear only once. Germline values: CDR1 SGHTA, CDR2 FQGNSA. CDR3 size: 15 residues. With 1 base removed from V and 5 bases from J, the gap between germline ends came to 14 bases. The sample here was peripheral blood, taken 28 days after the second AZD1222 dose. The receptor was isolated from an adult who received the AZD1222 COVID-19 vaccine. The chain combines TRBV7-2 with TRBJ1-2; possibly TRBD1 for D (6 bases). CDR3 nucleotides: TGTGCCAGCAGCTTAGAACCGGGGGCGCATTATGGCTACACCTTC. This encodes CASSLEPGAHYGYTF.